This T cell receptor (beta chain) came from a study of PD-1 blockade in classical Hodgkin lymphoma. All patients relapsed after autologous stem cell transplantation, and brentuximab vedotin exposure varied. Thawed PBMCs were the source of CD4+ T cells, purified by magnetic negative selection. The patients, who had relapsed/refractory classical Hodgkin lymphoma, achieved best responses of complete response, partial response or progressive disease. Germline V gene lookup returns CDR1 SGHTA and CDR2 FQGNSA. Trimming left V 0 bases short and J 10 bases short, with 16 bases between. The CDR3 has 16 amino acids. Repertoires were generated with immunoSEQ multiplex PCR, while TCRdb's copy carries only in-frame clones and drops some. The sample has roughly 8,300 clones; roughly 80% are singletons. Worth noting for this clone: Its antigen is undetermined.

General observations from the study: Lower baseline TCR diversity was reported for newly diagnosed patients than for healthy donors. The drivers behind the repertoire differences, possibly disease activity or prior therapy, remain undefined.

The clonotype originates from a human donor with classical Hodgkin lymphoma. The V gene is TRBV7-2, the J gene TRBJ1-6, with D perhaps TRBD1 (5 bases). Sequencing used CD4+ T cells from blood, obtained at baseline. CDR3 loop: CASSLAGPWVGSPLHF. In DNA form, the CDR3 reads TGTGCCAGCAGCTTAGCGGGACCGTGGGTGGGGTCACCCCTCCACTTT.